A single sample is the source of the 28 T cell receptor beta chains below, sequenced in a study of shared clonotypes between healthy human individuals. The assay was immunoSEQ multiplex PCR, and TCRdb's table has in-frame clones only and misses some. The data show over a million clones, 95% to 99% seen once. The sequenced sample consisted of naive CD4+ T cells sorted from blood. Subset meaning: CD45RA+ positively selected. Receptors originate from a man aged 25-45 years in good health.

The chain is built from TRBV28 and TRBJ1-5; D remains ambiguous. CDR1 and CDR2 from the germline V gene are MDHEN and SYDVKM. The ends were cut back, 4 bases at V and 5 bases at J, with 15 bases in the middle. The CDR3 loop spans 15 amino acids. CDR3 region: CASSSRLRPHQPQHF. The DNA of the CDR3 is TGTGCCAGCAGTTCCCGTCTTCGCCCCCATCAGCCCCAGCATTTT.

The genes are TRBV14 and TRBJ2-1; D gene unclear. The CDR3 spans 11 residues. V gave up 4 bases and J gave up 8 bases, with 6 bases separating them. Germline values: CDR1 SGHDN, CDR2 FVKESK. The DNA of the CDR3 is TGTGCCAGCAGCCTGGTCGATGAGCAGTTCTTC. Protein product: CASSLVDEQFF. Full variable domain (missing parts from reference TRBV14 and TRBJ2-1): EAGVTQFPSHSVIEKGQTVTLRCDPISGHDNLYWYRRVMGKEIKFLLHFVKESKQDESGMPNNRFLAERTGGTYSTLKVQPAELEDSGVYFCASSLVDEQFFGPGTRLTVL.

This sequence joins TRBV11-2 and TRBJ2-3; D gene ambiguous. The CDR3 is 14 amino acids. The germline V gene has CDR1 SGHAT and CDR2 FQNNGV. The V end was cut by 5 bases, the J end by 0 bases, with 9 bases between. CDR3 sequence reads: CASSPRGSTDTQYF. The CDR3 DNA is TGTGCCAGCAGCCCAAGAGGAAGCACAGATACGCAGTATTTT.

This clone was seen only once. The V and J genes are TRBV6-5 and TRBJ2-1; D uncertain. V shed 0 bases and J shed 7 bases, with 13 bases lying between them. Germline-derived CDR1 and CDR2 are MNHEY and SVGAGI. This CDR3 has 15 amino acids. CDR3 amino acids: CASSYSRLGGNEQFF. CDR3 nucleotide sequence: TGTGCCAGCAGTTACTCTCGCCTCGGTGGGAATGAGCAGTTCTTC.

The V gene is TRBV5-1, the J gene TRBJ2-7; 10 positions agree with TRBD1. V trimming: 0 bases; J trimming: 7 bases; junction bases outside the gene matches: 4. The CDR3 is made up of 14 amino acids. Germline loops: CDR1 SGHRS, CDR2 YFSETQ. The CDR3 sequence: CASSLAGQGWEQYF. In DNA, the CDR3 is TGCGCCAGCAGCTTGGCGGGACAGGGGTGGGAGCAGTACTTC.

The gene calls are TRBV27 and TRBJ1-1; TRBD1 might be the D (5 bases). Germline loops: CDR1 MNHEY, CDR2 SMNVEV (reference sequence). The CDR3 spans 13 residues. As DNA, the CDR3 is TGTGCATCGTGGTGGGGCGATGGCACTGAAGCTTTCTTT. This sequence encodes CASWWGDGTEAFF.

A note on this clone: The sample has other DNA sequences that encode this CDR3 too. V is TRBV18 and J is TRBJ2-3; D gene uncertain. Trimming took 0 bases from V and 5 from J, leaving 6 bases between them. Germline CDR1 and CDR2: KGHSH and LQKENI. This CDR3 has 13 amino acids. CDR3 nucleotides: TGTGCCAGCTCACCACCGGGGAAAGATACGCAGTATTTT. It is translated as CASSPPGKDTQYF. Filled out from reference TRBV18 and TRBJ2-3, the complete variable domain reads NAGVMQNPRHLVRRRGQEARLRCSPMKGHSHVYWYRQLPEEGLKFMVYLQKENIIDESGMPKERFSAEFPKEGPSILRIQQVVRGDSAAYFCASSPPGKDTQYFGPGTRLTVL.

The genes are TRBV11-2 and TRBJ2-3; D is unclear. Trimming cost V 5 bases and J 3 bases, with 12 bases left between them. The CDR3 extends over 14 amino acids. Germline V gives CDR1 SGHAT, CDR2 FQNNGV. The CDR3 here is CASSLRASTDTQYF. The CDR3 DNA is TGTGCCAGCAGCCTCCGGGCCTCGACAGATACGCAGTATTTT.

The rearrangement joins TRBV7-9 to TRBJ1-1, with TRBD1 as a possible D gene (6 bases). V was cut by 3 bases and J by 3 bases, with 11 bases left in between. This CDR3 is built from 14 residues. Germline V gene sequence: CDR1 SEHNR, CDR2 FQNEAQ (reference sequence). CDR3 coding DNA: TGTGCCAGCAGCTTCTCTGGACAGTACACTGAAGCTTTCTTT. As protein: CASSFSGQYTEAFF.

The chain carries TRBV6-1 and TRBJ2-7; either TRBD1 or TRBD2 may fit D (5 bases each). The V gene lost 8 bases and the J gene lost 3 bases, with 14 bases spanning the gap. The CDR3 is made up of 13 amino acids. Per the germline V gene, CDR1 is MNHNS and CDR2 is SASEGT. CDR3 in amino acids: CASREQANYEQYF. As DNA, the CDR3 is TGTGCCAGCCGGGAACAGGCCAACTACGAGCAGTACTTC.

The chain has TRBV7-2 and TRBJ2-7, with no clear D. This CDR3 is built from 13 residues. Trimming left V 3 bases short and J 3 bases short, with 9 bases between. Germline lookup yields CDR1 SGHTA and CDR2 FQGNSA. This chain's CDR3 is CASSLAGIYEQYF. CDR3 bases: TGTGCCAGCAGCTTGGCTGGGATCTACGAGCAGTACTTC.

The J gene is TRBJ2-7, the V gene TRBV4-1; D not certain. The CDR3 length is 17 residues. Trimming left V 1 base short and J 0 bases short, with 16 bases between. CDR1 is MGHRA, CDR2 YSYEKL, per germline. CDR3 coding DNA: TGCGCCAGCAGCCAAGCGGTTCGTTTGAGGTTCTCCTACGAGCAGTACTTC. It specifies CASSQAVRLRFSYEQYF.

This chain connects TRBV5-4 to TRBJ1-2; D gene ambiguous. CDR1 is SGHNT, CDR2 YYREEE, per germline (reference sequence). The CDR3 has 14 residues. Trimming cost V 1 base and J 3 bases, with 10 bases left between them. Here the CDR3 reads CASSLKVDDYGYTF. The CDR3 DNA reads TGTGCCAGCAGCTTGAAGGTGGACGACTATGGCTACACCTTC. The whole variable domain, filled in from reference TRBV5-4 and TRBJ1-2, reads ETGVTQSPTHLIKTRGQQVTLRCSSQSGHNTVSWYQQALGQGPQFIFQYYREEENGRGNFPPRFSGLQFPNYSSELNVNALELDDSALYLCASSLKVDDYGYTFGSGTRLTVV.

This clone was seen a single time. The rearrangement links TRBV6-5 to TRBJ1-2; TRBD1 matches at 7 bases. V was clipped by 0 bases and J by 9 bases; unmatched bases: 10. Germline V lookup: CDR1 MNHEY, CDR2 SVGAGI. This CDR3 is built from 15 residues. The CDR3 DNA reads as TGTGCCAGCAGTTACTCTACAGGGGACATAGCGAGCTACACCTTC. Its translation: CASSYSTGDIASYTF.

The rearrangement uses TRBV5-1 and TRBJ1-5; a weak D match, TRBD1 (6 bases). With 7 bases removed from V and 0 bases from J, the gap between germline ends came to 17 bases. Germline lookup yields CDR1 SGHRS and CDR2 YFSETQ. This CDR3 is built from 16 residues. The CDR3 bases are TGCGCCAGCCCTTACGAGGACAGACCTAGCAATCAGCCCCAGCATTTT. Protein sequence: CASPYEDRPSNQPQHF.

This clone showed up just once. One end of the junction fails to match germline, which may point to a read error. This chain joins TRBV2 and TRBJ1-2, with 7 bases lining up with TRBD1. The germline CDR1 and CDR2 sequences are SNHLY and FYNNEI. The CDR3 contains 13 residues. The CDR3 sequence: CASSSRTGKGPYF. The CDR3 DNA is TGTGCCAGCAGTTCCAGGACAGGAAAAGGACCCTACTTC.

The chain carries TRBV27 and TRBJ1-5; D remains unclear. V shed 5 bases and J shed 1 base, with 18 bases lying between them. This CDR3 is built from 17 residues. Germline CDR1 MNHEY, CDR2 SMNVEV (reference sequence). The CDR3: CASSQRRPGASNQPQHF. Here the CDR3 DNA reads TGTGCCAGCAGTCAAAGAAGGCCCGGAGCGAGCAATCAGCCCCAGCATTTT.

In nucleotides, the CDR3 is TGTGCCAGCAGTGAAGGGGGATCAAACACTGAAGCTTTCTTT. Translated, it gives CASSEGGSNTEAFF. This chain links TRBV6-1 with TRBJ1-1; D not certain. The V end was cut by 1 base, the J end by 2 bases, with 8 bases between. The CDR3 sequence is 14 residues long. The germline CDR1 and CDR2 sequences are MNHNS and SASEGT.

V usage is TRBV6-1 and J usage is TRBJ1-1; the D is unclear. Trimming stripped 4 bases from V and 4 bases from J, with 13 bases between. CDR3 size: 14 residues. The V gene's germline CDR1 is MNHNS and CDR2 SASEGT. For the CDR3, the DNA is TGTGCCAGCAGTGTGGGAATATCTGGCACTGAAGCTTTCTTT. This translates into CASSVGISGTEAFF.

The genes are TRBV5-6 and TRBJ2-1; 10 bases agree with TRBD2. The germline gives CDR1 SGHDT, CDR2 YYEEEE. The trim removed 0 bases at V and 6 bases at J, leaving 9 bases unmatched. This CDR3 has 17 residues. The DNA of the CDR3 is TGTGCCAGCAGCTTGGCCCGGCTAGCGGGAGTGTTCAATGAGCAGTTCTTC. Residues: CASSLARLAGVFNEQFF.

The chain combines TRBV18 with TRBJ2-1; TRBD2 agrees at 9 bases. There are 17 residues in the CDR3. Germline values: CDR1 KGHSH, CDR2 LQKENI. V was pared by 3 bases and J by 10 bases, with 16 bases of the junction left unmatched. This CDR3 is CASSPRGGRAGGREQFF. The CDR3 DNA reads as TGTGCCAGCTCACCCCGCGGGGGGCGAGCGGGAGGCCGAGAGCAGTTCTTC.

This sequence joins TRBV4-3 and TRBJ2-3; weak D call: TRBD2 (5 bases). Germline V gene lookup returns CDR1 LGHNA and CDR2 YSLEER. V lost 3 bases and J lost 4, with 8 bases in between. The CDR3 is made up of 13 amino acids. The CDR3 sequence is CASSHGLADTQYF. The CDR3 region has the DNA TGCGCCAGCAGCCACGGACTCGCAGATACGCAGTATTTT.

A word on this clone: Other DNA sequences of this sample code for an identical CDR3. The chain carries TRBV28 and TRBJ2-3; a weak D match, TRBD1 (5 bases). This CDR3 region has 13 residues. The germline V gene has CDR1 MDHEN and CDR2 SYDVKM. Trimming took off 6 bases at V and 3 bases at J, with 10 bases between the two ends. The CDR3 DNA sequence: TGTGCCAGCAGCCAGGGTGGGACAGATACGCAGTATTTT. Amino acids: CASSQGGTDTQYF.

This CDR3 is CASSLSLPGQGARTHTYEQYF. In DNA, the CDR3 is TGTGCCAGCAGTTTAAGTTTGCCCGGACAGGGGGCACGAACGCATACCTACGAGCAGTACTTC. The chain joins TRBV28 to TRBJ2-7; TRBD1 matches at 11 bases. Germline V gene lookup returns CDR1 MDHEN and CDR2 SYDVKM. The CDR3 is made up of 21 amino acids. The junction had 20 bases not matched to a gene; V was cut back by 2 bases and J by 2 bases.

This chain connects TRBV7-2 to TRBJ2-1, with TRBD1 identical over 9 bases. The CDR3 loop spans 17 amino acids. Looked up from germline, CDR1 is SGHTA and CDR2 is FQGNSA. The junction had 11 bases not matched to a gene; V was cut back by 1 base and J by 7 bases. CDR3 DNA: TGTGCCAGCAGCTTAGGCCCCGGGACAGGGAATAGTAATGAGCAGTTCTTC. This sequence encodes CASSLGPGTGNSNEQFF.

This chain links TRBV9 with TRBJ2-7; no firm D call. CDR1 is SGDLS, CDR2 YYNGEE, per germline. Deletions cut 0 bases from V and 6 bases from J, with 13 bases between. The CDR3 covers 14 residues. The CDR3 spells CASSVAATTGEQYF. CDR3 in DNA: TGTGCCAGCAGCGTAGCAGCCACCACCGGCGAGCAGTACTTC.

The V gene is TRBV28, the J gene TRBJ1-3; no firm D call. V was clipped by 3 bases and J by 0 bases, with 6 bases between them. The CDR3 is made up of 14 amino acids. CDR1 MDHEN and CDR2 SYDVKM come from the germline V gene. The chain's CDR3 is CASSFDTSGNTIYF. CDR3 in DNA: TGTGCCAGCAGTTTCGACACCTCTGGAAACACCATATATTTT.

CDR3 DNA: TGTGCCAGCAGTCGTGTCGGGGGAAACACCATATATTTT. It yields the protein CASSRVGGNTIYF. This chain connects TRBV25-1 to TRBJ1-3; D not certain. This CDR3 has 13 amino acids. The V end was cut by 5 bases, the J end by 4 bases, with 9 bases between. CDR1 MGHDK and CDR2 SYGVNS come from the germline V gene. Full variable domain (rest looked up from reference TRBV25-1 and TRBJ1-3): EADIYQTPRYLVIGTGKKITLECSQTMGHDKMYWYQQDPGMELHLIHYSYGVNSTEKGDLSSESTVSRIRTEHFPLTLESARPSHTSQYLCASSRVGGNTIYFGEGSWLTVV.